These 31 T cell receptor beta chains were sequenced from one sample in a study of blood T cell repertoires in COVID-19. The data were produced by immunoSEQ multiplex PCR, yet TCRdb's version contains in-frame clones alone and is incomplete. The top ten hold 0.6% to 0.8% of the sample, which has roughly 200,000 clones, around 90% seen once. The sample comprised peripheral blood. The source of these receptors is a man aged 50 to 59 with acute or convalescent COVID-19.

The chain recombines TRBV29-1 with TRBJ2-1; D gene ambiguous. The CDR3 extends over 15 amino acids. Germline V CDR1 and CDR2: SQVTM, ANQGSEA. V was cut by 5 bases and J by 0 bases, with 14 bases left in between. The CDR3 coding sequence is TGCAGCGTTCGAGGTAGCCTTAGCTCCTACAATGAGCAGTTCTTC. Translation: CSVRGSLSSYNEQFF.

This rearrangement joins TRBV5-6 to TRBJ2-7; 11 nucleotides match TRBD2. The CDR3 length is 12 residues. The germline V gene has CDR1 SGHDT and CDR2 YYEEEE. The V segment lost 2 bases and the J segment 9 bases; nucleotides outside the gene matches: 1. The CDR3 nucleotides read TGTGCCAGCAGCTTTAGCGGGAGGGTGCAGTACTTC. It translates to CASSFSGRVQYF. Using reference TRBV5-6 and TRBJ2-7 for the parts outside the CDR3, the full variable domain is DAGVTQSPTHLIKTRGQQVTLRCSPKSGHDTVSWYQQALGQGPQFIFQYYEEEERQRGNFPDRFSGHQFPNYSSELNVNALLLGDSALYLCASSFSGRVQYFGPGTRLTVT.

The chain carries TRBV5-1 and TRBJ2-5, with D tentatively TRBD1 (6 bases). The germline V and J ends were trimmed by 0 bases and 5 bases, with 17 bases remaining between them. The CDR3 runs to 16 residues. Germline lookup yields CDR1 SGHRS and CDR2 YFSETQ. The chain's CDR3 is CASSLATGISLETQYF. CDR3 nucleotide sequence: TGCGCCAGCAGCTTGGCCACAGGGATTTCTCTGGAGACCCAGTACTTC. The whole variable domain, filled in from reference TRBV5-1 and TRBJ2-5, reads KAGVTQTPRYLIKTRGQQVTLSCSPISGHRSVSWYQQTPGQGLQFLFEYFSETQRNKGNFPGRFSGRQFSNSRSEMNVSTLELGDSALYLCASSLATGISLETQYFGPGTRLLVL.

This clone was counted once. The rearrangement joins TRBV28 to TRBJ2-7, with 10 bases identical to TRBD2. This CDR3 is 15 amino acids long. Germline V gene sequence: CDR1 MDHEN, CDR2 SYDVKM. V shed 8 bases, J shed 1 base, and the junction held 8 bases outside the gene matches. CDR3 loop: CASAVAGGRSYEQYV. Here the CDR3 DNA reads TGTGCCAGCGCCGTAGCGGGGGGCCGTTCCTACGAGCAGTACGTC.

The chain carries TRBV3-1 (or the pseudogene TRBV3-2) and TRBJ2-1, with 11 bases aligning to TRBD2. V lost 4 bases to trimming and J lost 5 bases; unmatched junction nucleotides: 13. Germline CDR1 is LGHDT and CDR2 is YNNKEL (reference sequence). There are 18 residues in the CDR3. The chain's CDR3 is CASSRPSIAGGRHNEQFF. The CDR3 DNA is TGTGCCAGCAGCCGACCCTCAATAGCGGGAGGGAGACACAATGAGCAGTTCTTC.

V and J are TRBV19 and TRBJ2-2, with 10 bases identical to TRBD2. This CDR3 is 15 amino acids long. Germline CDR1 and CDR2: LNHDA and SQIVND (reference sequence). The ends lost 6 bases at V and 2 bases at J; junction bases unmatched: 3. The CDR3 loop reads CASRKREGNTGELFF. The CDR3 DNA reads as TGTGCCAGTAGGAAGCGGGAGGGAAACACCGGGGAGCTGTTTTTT.

Written as DNA, the CDR3 is TGTGCCAGCCAAAGCGGGAGGATGAACACCGGGGAGCTGTTTTTT. Translation: CASQSGRMNTGELFF. V usage is TRBV11-2 and J usage is TRBJ2-2; TRBD2 aligns across 9 bases. The CDR3 contains 15 residues. Trimming removed 8 bases from V and 1 base from J; junction bases left unmatched: 5. CDR1 SGHAT and CDR2 FQNNGV come from the germline V gene.

The genes are TRBV29-1 and TRBJ1-3; the D is unclear. V was clipped by 4 bases and J by 0 bases, with 10 bases between them. Germline lookup yields CDR1 SQVTM and CDR2 ANQGSEA. The CDR3 is 14 amino acids. The CDR3 bases are TGCAGCGTTGCTACCAGGTACTCTGGAAACACCATATATTTT. As protein: CSVATRYSGNTIYF.

This chain connects TRBV19 to TRBJ2-7; 11 bases are shared with TRBD2. The J segment lost 4 bases and the V segment lost 5 bases, leaving 1 base of the junction unmatched. The V gene's germline CDR1 is LNHDA and CDR2 SQIVND (reference sequence). The CDR3 totals 13 residues. Here the CDR3 reads CASSPSGGYEQYF. The CDR3 DNA reads TGTGCCAGTAGTCCTAGCGGGGGGTACGAGCAGTACTTC.

The chain couples TRBV10-3 to TRBJ2-5; 8 nucleotides agree with TRBD1. Looked up from germline, CDR1 is ENHRY and CDR2 is SYGVKD. This CDR3 has 15 amino acids. With V trimmed by 6 bases and J by 5 bases, 11 bases remained unmatched. Written as DNA, the CDR3 is TGTGCCATCAGCTCCGAGACAGGGGCGGTGGAGACCCAGTACTTC. Translation: CAISSETGAVETQYF.

This rearrangement joins TRBV24-1 to TRBJ2-7; D perhaps matches TRBD1 (6 bases). Trimming shortened V by 9 bases and J by 1 base, and 12 bases separated the two germline ends. Germline V CDR1 and CDR2: KGHDR, SFDVKD. This CDR3 has 13 amino acids. In DNA, the CDR3 is TGTGCCACCTACAAGACAGGTTCCTACGAGCAGTACGTC. Amino acid sequence: CATYKTGSYEQYV.

The V gene is TRBV10-3, the J gene TRBJ2-1, with 12 bases fitting TRBD2. Germline CDR1 ENHRY, CDR2 SYGVKD. The CDR3 covers 17 residues. The V and J ends lost 6 bases and 1 base, in that order; junction bases with no gene match: 7. The CDR3 is CAIRPSGGGKSYNEQFF. For the CDR3, the DNA is TGTGCCATCAGACCTAGCGGGGGGGGAAAGTCCTACAATGAGCAGTTCTTC.

This clone was seen once. The chain uses TRBV6-5 and TRBJ1-1, with D hard to call. The CDR3 totals 14 residues. From germline, CDR1 is MNHEY and CDR2 SVGAGI. The V and J ends lost 2 bases and 1 base respectively, with 8 bases between them. CDR3 protein: CASSYHAKNTEAFF. The DNA of the CDR3 is TGTGCCAGCAGTTACCACGCGAAGAACACTGAAGCTTTCTTT.

The V call is TRBV7-9, the J call TRBJ1-5; D is ambiguous. Germline V gene data show CDR1 as SEHNR and CDR2 as FQNEAQ (reference sequence). This CDR3 is 14 amino acids long. The V gene lost 1 base and the J gene lost 4 bases, with 8 bases spanning the gap. CDR3 nucleotides: TGTGCCAGCAGCTTAGGCAGTATAAATCAGCCCCAGCATTTT. This sequence encodes CASSLGSINQPQHF.

This CDR3 is CASSFHLAGLTYEQYF. The CDR3 DNA reads TGTGCCAGCAGTTTCCACCTAGCGGGGCTAACCTACGAGCAGTACTTC. The rearrangement uses TRBV28 and TRBJ2-7; 9 nucleotides line up with TRBD2. The J segment lost 2 bases and the V segment lost 3 bases, leaving 8 bases of the junction unmatched. From germline, CDR1 is MDHEN and CDR2 SYDVKM. CDR3 length: 16 amino acids.

The sample holds one count of this clone. The rearrangement uses TRBV5-5 and TRBJ2-7; 7 bases line up with TRBD1. CDR1 is SGHKS and CDR2 is YYEKEE in the germline V gene (reference sequence). The CDR3 is 14 amino acids. V lost 2 bases, J lost 0 bases, and 2 bases stayed unmatched. CDR3 protein: CASSLQGNSYEQYF. The CDR3, as DNA: TGTGCCAGCAGCTTACAGGGGAACTCCTACGAGCAGTACTTC.

The chain couples TRBV28 to TRBJ1-4; 8 bases match TRBD1. The V and J ends lost 4 bases and 3 bases, in that order; junction bases with no gene match: 7. The germline CDR1 and CDR2 sequences are MDHEN and SYDVKM. This CDR3 spans 16 amino acids. The CDR3 here is CASSSDRGWANEKLFF. In nucleotides, the CDR3 is TGTGCCAGCAGTTCCGACAGGGGCTGGGCTAATGAAAAACTGTTTTTT.

This clone was picked up one time. The chain uses TRBV6-5 and TRBJ1-1, with D possibly TRBD1 on 5 matching bases. The germline CDR1 and CDR2 sequences are MNHEY and SVGAGI. The CDR3 loop spans 13 amino acids. Trimming took 5 bases from V and 2 from J, leaving 9 bases between them. This CDR3 is CASSKTANTEAFF. The CDR3 DNA reads TGTGCCAGCAGTAAGACAGCTAACACTGAAGCTTTCTTT.

This clone was detected only a few times. The rearrangement joins TRBV7-8 to TRBJ1-5; D is uncertain. V was trimmed by 3 bases and J by 6 bases, leaving 12 bases between them. This CDR3 is built from 14 residues. Germline V gene sequence: CDR1 SGHVS, CDR2 FQNEAQ. This CDR3 is CASSLGSRVQPQHF. The CDR3 nucleotides are TGTGCCAGCAGCTTGGGGAGCCGAGTTCAGCCCCAGCATTTT.

V usage is TRBV9 and J usage is TRBJ1-1, with D tentatively TRBD1 (5 bases). There are 12 residues in the CDR3. V lost 7 bases and J lost 6, with 13 bases in between. Germline V gene lookup returns CDR1 SGDLS and CDR2 YYNGEE. The CDR3 protein is CASGQSGAEAFF. Written as DNA, the CDR3 is TGTGCCAGCGGCCAATCGGGGGCTGAAGCTTTCTTT. The full variable domain, its missing parts supplied by reference TRBV9 and TRBJ1-1, is DSGVTQTPKHLITATGQRVTLRCSPRSGDLSVYWYQQSLDQGLQFLIQYYNGEERAKGNILERFSAQQFPDLHSELNLSSLELGDSALYFCASGQSGAEAFFGQGTRLTVV.

This chain connects TRBV29-1 to TRBJ2-3, with 9 positions matching TRBD1. Germline V lookup: CDR1 SQVTM, CDR2 ANQGSEA. The J segment lost 5 bases and the V segment lost 4 bases, leaving 7 bases of the junction unmatched. The CDR3 sequence is 14 residues long. The CDR3 DNA sequence: TGCAGCGTTGGGATGGACAGGGGACAAGATACGCAGTATTTT. Translated, it gives CSVGMDRGQDTQYF.

This sequence joins TRBV30 and TRBJ2-5; a weak D match, TRBD1 (6 bases). CDR1 and CDR2 from the germline V gene are GTSNPN and SVGIG (reference sequence). V lost 5 bases to trimming and J lost 7 bases, with 17 bases between them. The CDR3 length is 13 residues. CDR3 in amino acids: CAWARRTAATQYF. CDR3 bases: TGTGCCTGGGCCAGGAGGACAGCAGCGACCCAGTACTTC.

This clone occurred once. The J gene is TRBJ2-7, the V gene TRBV6-2 or TRBV6-3; 7 nucleotides line up with TRBD2. Germline V gives CDR1 MNHEY, CDR2 SVGEGT. The CDR3 sequence is 16 residues long. J gave up 7 bases and V 4 bases, and 16 bases lay outside the gene matches. The CDR3 sequence: CASSSWGTRGLMEQYF. The CDR3 bases are TGTGCCAGCAGTTCCTGGGGGACGCGGGGGTTAATGGAGCAGTACTTC.

This sequence joins TRBV4-1 and TRBJ2-3; weak D call: TRBD2 (6 bases). Trimming removed 3 bases from V and 4 bases from J, with 11 bases in between. CDR3 size: 14 residues. The germline gives CDR1 MGHRA, CDR2 YSYEKL. The DNA for the CDR3 is TGCGCCAGCAGCCAGATAGCGGTTGCAGATACGCAGTATTTT. This gives the protein CASSQIAVADTQYF.

Here the CDR3 DNA reads TGCGCCAGCAGCCAAGTAGGGGCGCGGGGCTACACCTTC. Translated: CASSQVGARGYTF. The chain has TRBV4-1 and TRBJ1-2; possible D gene TRBD1, 5 bases. Deletions cut 1 base from V and 8 bases from J, with 11 bases between. The CDR3 has 13 amino acids. The germline gives CDR1 MGHRA, CDR2 YSYEKL.

The rearrangement joins TRBV28 to TRBJ2-5; D not certain. Germline V gene data show CDR1 as MDHEN and CDR2 as SYDVKM. The V end lost 6 bases, the J end lost 4 bases, and 9 bases lay between the germline ends. The CDR3 covers 12 residues. This chain's CDR3 is CASSTALETQYF. The CDR3 DNA sequence: TGTGCCAGCAGCACCGCACTAGAGACCCAGTACTTC.

This rearrangement joins TRBV2 to TRBJ2-1; 7 nucleotides align to TRBD2. The CDR3 is made up of 16 amino acids. The germline V gene has CDR1 SNHLY and CDR2 FYNNEI. J gave up 4 bases and V 0 bases, and 6 bases lay outside the gene matches. For the CDR3, the DNA is TGTGCCAGCAGTGAAGCGGGAGGGCTCCGGTACAATGAGCAGTTCTTC. Amino acid sequence: CASSEAGGLRYNEQFF.

This chain links TRBV4-3 with TRBJ1-6; D is uncertain. Trimming removed 0 bases at V and 7 bases at J, with 13 bases between. CDR1 and CDR2 (germline): LGHNA, YSLEER. The length of the CDR3 is 16 residues. CDR3 in DNA: TGCGCCAGCAGCCAAGAGCTAGAGGAAGAGAATTCACCCCTCCACTTT. Translated, it gives CASSQELEEENSPLHF.

The gene calls are TRBV14 and TRBJ2-3; TRBD1 matches at 7 bases. The CDR3 extends over 17 amino acids. Germline CDR1 SGHDN, CDR2 FVKESK. V shed 3 bases and J 5 bases; nucleotides not matched to a gene: 14. The DNA of the CDR3 is TGTGCCAGCAGCCATTTCTCCCAGTCAGGGGGATTAGATACGCAGTATTTT. Protein product: CASSHFSQSGGLDTQYF.

This clone was detected only once. The V gene is TRBV6-6, the J gene TRBJ2-1; 11 bases match TRBD1. V dropped 7 bases and J dropped 5; count of bases not matched to a gene: 4. Germline values: CDR1 MNHNY, CDR2 SVGAGI (reference sequence). The CDR3 contains 14 residues. The CDR3 here is CASTKGQGDNEQFF. The CDR3 DNA reads TGTGCCAGCACTAAGGGACAGGGGGACAATGAGCAGTTCTTC.

Note on this clone: This may come from a read error, since a much larger clone is one base off. Other nucleotide sequences from this sample produce the same CDR3. The chain couples TRBV7-2 to TRBJ2-2, with TRBD2 matching 7 bases. V lost 5 bases and J lost 6; bases outside the gene matches: 3. Per the germline V gene, CDR1 is SGHTA and CDR2 is FQGNSA. The CDR3 extends over 13 amino acids. The CDR3 bases are TGTGCCAGCAGCCCCGGACTAGCCGGGGAGCTGTTTTTT. The encoded protein is CASSPGLAGELFF.